The text below deals with one T cell receptor beta chain. Its antigen is not known. The data are from a study of OX40 agonist ivuxolimab in advanced cancers. Overall study: Given to patients was ivuxolimab, an agonistic anti-OX40 (CD134) antibody. Patients were treated with intravenous ivuxolimab, dosed at 0.01 to 10 mg/kg and infused every 2 weeks. Subjects had a mean age of roughly 60 years, with a range of roughly 20 to 79; just over 80% were male.

Assay: immunoSEQ multiplex PCR; the TCRdb copy retains only in-frame clones and omits some. The sample has roughly 70,000 clones, roughly four fifths seen once. CDR1 is MNHEY, CDR2 SVGAGI, per germline. The V end lost 0 bases, the J end lost 8 bases, and 10 bases lay between the germline ends. This CDR3 is 13 amino acids long. General observations from the study: CD8+ T cells (on average) carried more expanded clones than CD4+ T cells.

Sequenced material: CD4+ or CD8+ T cells sorted from blood, taken in a trial of the OX40 agonist ivuxolimab. J is TRBJ1-2 and V is TRBV6-5; D is perhaps TRBD1 (6 bases). The TCR originated in an adult with an advanced solid tumor such as melanoma, head and neck, liver or kidney cancer. CDR3 region: CASSYSGGGGYTF. The CDR3 bases are TGTGCCAGCAGTTACTCAGGGGGAGGGGGCTACACCTTC.